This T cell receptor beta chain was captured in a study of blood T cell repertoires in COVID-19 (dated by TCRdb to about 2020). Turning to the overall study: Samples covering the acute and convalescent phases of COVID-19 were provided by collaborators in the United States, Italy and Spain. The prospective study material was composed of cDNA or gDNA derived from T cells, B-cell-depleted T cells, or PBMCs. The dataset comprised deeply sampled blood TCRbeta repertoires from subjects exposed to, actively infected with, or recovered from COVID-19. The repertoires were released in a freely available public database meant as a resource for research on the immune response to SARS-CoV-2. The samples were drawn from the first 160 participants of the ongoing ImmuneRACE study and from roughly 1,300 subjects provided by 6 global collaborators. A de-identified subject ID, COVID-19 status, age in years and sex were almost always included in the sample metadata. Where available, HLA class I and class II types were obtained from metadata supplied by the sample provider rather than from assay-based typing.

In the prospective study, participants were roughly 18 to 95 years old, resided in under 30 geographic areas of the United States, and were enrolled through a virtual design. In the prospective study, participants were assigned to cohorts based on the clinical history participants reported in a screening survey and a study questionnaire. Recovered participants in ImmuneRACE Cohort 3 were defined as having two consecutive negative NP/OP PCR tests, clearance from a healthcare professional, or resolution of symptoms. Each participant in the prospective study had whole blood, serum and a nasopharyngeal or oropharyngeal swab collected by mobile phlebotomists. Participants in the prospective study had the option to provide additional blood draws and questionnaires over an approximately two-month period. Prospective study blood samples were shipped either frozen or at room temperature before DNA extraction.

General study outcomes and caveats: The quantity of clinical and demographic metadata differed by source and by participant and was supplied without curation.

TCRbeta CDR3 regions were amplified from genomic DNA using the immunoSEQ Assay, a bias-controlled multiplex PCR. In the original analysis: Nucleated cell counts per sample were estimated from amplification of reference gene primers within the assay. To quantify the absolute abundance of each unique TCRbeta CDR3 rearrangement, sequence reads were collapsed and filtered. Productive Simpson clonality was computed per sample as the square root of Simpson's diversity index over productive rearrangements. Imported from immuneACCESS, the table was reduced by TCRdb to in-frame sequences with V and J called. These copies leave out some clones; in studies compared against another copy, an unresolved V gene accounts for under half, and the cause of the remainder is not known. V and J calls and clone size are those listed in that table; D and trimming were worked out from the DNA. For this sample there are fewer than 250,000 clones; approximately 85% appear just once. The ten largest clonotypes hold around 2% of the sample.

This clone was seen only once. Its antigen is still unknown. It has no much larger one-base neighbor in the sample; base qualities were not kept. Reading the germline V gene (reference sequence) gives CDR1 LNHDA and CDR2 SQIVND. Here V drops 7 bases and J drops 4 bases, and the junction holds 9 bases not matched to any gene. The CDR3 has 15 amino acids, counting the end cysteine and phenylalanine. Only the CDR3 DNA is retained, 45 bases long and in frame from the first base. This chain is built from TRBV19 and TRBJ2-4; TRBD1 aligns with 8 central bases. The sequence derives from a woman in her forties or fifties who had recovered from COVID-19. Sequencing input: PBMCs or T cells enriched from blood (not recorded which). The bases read TGTGCCAGTACCCTTTCCCGGACAGGGAAAAACATTCAGTACTTC. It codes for CASTLSRTGKNIQYF.